The 6 T cell receptor beta chains listed next were all sequenced from one sample in a study of blood T cell repertoires in COVID-19. TCRdb's table, derived via immunoSEQ multiplex PCR, lists solely in-frame clones and lacks some. This table holds fewer than 60,000 clones, approximately 84% found once. Sample: peripheral blood. All receptors derive from a man between 60 and 70 years old with acute or convalescent COVID-19.

V usage is TRBV9 and J usage is TRBJ2-2, with 7 bases fitting TRBD1. In germline, CDR1 is SGDLS, CDR2 YYNGEE. Losses at the gene ends were 3 bases for V and 7 bases for J; bases not matched to a gene: 21. This CDR3 comprises 19 residues. CDR3 region: CASSATFTGASTVGGELFF. CDR3 DNA: TGTGCCAGCAGCGCCACCTTTACAGGGGCCTCTACTGTTGGCGGGGAGCTGTTTTTT.

The CDR3 loop is CASSSQGANYGYTF. The DNA of the CDR3 is TGCGCCAGCAGCTCACAGGGGGCCAACTATGGCTACACCTTC. J is TRBJ1-2 and V is TRBV5-1, with TRBD1 matching 9 bases. The germline gives CDR1 SGHRS, CDR2 YFSETQ. V gave up 3 bases and J gave up 2 bases; unmatched junction bases: 2. The CDR3 contains 14 residues.

The gene calls are TRBV27 and TRBJ2-7; 14 positions agree with TRBD2. The CDR3 loop spans 16 amino acids. V lost 10 bases to trimming and J lost 4 bases; unmatched junction nucleotides: 12. Germline-derived CDR1 and CDR2 are MNHEY and SMNVEV (reference sequence). The CDR3 spells CATRLAGGPPPYEQYF. CDR3 DNA: TGTGCCACCCGACTAGCGGGGGGGCCCCCCCCTTACGAGCAGTACTTC.

The chain is built from TRBV28 and TRBJ2-6; D is perhaps TRBD1 (5 bases). CDR1 is MDHEN, CDR2 SYDVKM, per germline. The CDR3 covers 15 residues. Trimming stripped 5 bases from V and 1 base from J, with 9 bases between. CDR3 in amino acids: CASSMQGSGANVLTF. CDR3 DNA: TGTGCCAGCAGTATGCAGGGTTCTGGGGCCAACGTCCTGACTTTC.

This chain links TRBV11-2 with TRBJ2-2, with D perhaps matching TRBD2 (5 bases). CDR1 SGHAT and CDR2 FQNNGV come from the germline V gene. The CDR3 extends over 13 amino acids. Trimming stripped 3 bases from V and 6 bases from J, with 8 bases between. CDR3 loop: CASSLAGAGELFF. CDR3 in DNA: TGTGCCAGCAGCTTGGCCGGGGCCGGGGAGCTGTTTTTT.

The rearrangement links TRBV11-2 to TRBJ2-2; D unclear. V gave up 5 bases and J gave up 6 bases, with 7 bases separating them. The CDR3 is made up of 12 amino acids. Germline V gene lookup returns CDR1 SGHAT and CDR2 FQNNGV. The CDR3 coding sequence is TGTGCCAGCAGCCGAGGCGCCGGGGAGCTGTTTTTT. Residues: CASSRGAGELFF.